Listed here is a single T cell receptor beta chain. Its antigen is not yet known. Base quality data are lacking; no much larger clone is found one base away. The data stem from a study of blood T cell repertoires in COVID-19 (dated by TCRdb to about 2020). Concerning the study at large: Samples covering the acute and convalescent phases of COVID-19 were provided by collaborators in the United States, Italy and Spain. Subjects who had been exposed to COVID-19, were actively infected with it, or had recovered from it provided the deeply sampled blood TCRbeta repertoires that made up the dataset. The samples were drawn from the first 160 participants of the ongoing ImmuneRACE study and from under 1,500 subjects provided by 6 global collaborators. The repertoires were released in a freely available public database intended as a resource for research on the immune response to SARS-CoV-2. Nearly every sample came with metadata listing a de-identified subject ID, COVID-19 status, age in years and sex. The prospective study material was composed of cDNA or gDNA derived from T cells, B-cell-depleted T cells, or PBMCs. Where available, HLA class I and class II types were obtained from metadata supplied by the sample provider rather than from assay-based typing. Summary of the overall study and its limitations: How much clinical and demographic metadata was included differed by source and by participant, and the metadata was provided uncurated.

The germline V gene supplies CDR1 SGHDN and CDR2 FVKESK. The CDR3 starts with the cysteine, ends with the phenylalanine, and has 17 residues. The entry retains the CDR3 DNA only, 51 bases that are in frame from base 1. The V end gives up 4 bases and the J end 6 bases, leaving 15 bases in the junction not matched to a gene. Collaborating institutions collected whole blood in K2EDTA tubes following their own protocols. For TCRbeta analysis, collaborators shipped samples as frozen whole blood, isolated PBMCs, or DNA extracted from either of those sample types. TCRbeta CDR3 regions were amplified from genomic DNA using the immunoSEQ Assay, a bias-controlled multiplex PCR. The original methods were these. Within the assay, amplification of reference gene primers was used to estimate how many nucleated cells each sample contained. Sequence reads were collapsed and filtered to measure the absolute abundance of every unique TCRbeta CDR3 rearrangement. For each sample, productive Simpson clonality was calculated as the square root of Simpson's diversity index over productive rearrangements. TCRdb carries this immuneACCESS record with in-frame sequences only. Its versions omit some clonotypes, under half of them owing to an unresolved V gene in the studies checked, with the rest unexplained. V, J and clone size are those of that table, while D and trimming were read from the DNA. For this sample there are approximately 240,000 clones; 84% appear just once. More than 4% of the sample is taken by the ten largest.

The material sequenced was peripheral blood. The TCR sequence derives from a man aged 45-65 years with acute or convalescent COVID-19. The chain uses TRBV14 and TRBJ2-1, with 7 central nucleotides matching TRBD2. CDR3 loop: CASSPRYRDYSRNEQFF. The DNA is TGTGCCAGCAGCCCCCGTTACCGGGACTATTCCCGCAATGAGCAGTTCTTC.